Listed below are T cell receptor beta chains from one sample, sequenced in a study of neoadjuvant nivolumab and ipilimumab in lung cancer. Assay used: immunoSEQ multiplex PCR; TCRdb lists only in-frame clones, some missing. The repertoire holds some 50,000 clones, with around 89% as singletons. The material sequenced was blood, taken before neoadjuvant nivolumab, alone or with ipilimumab. The receptors stem from an adult with non-small cell lung cancer. Some clones in this sample may be carry-over from other donors' samples. Both conserved end residues are part of each CDR3.

j_call	v_call	cdr3_aa
TRBJ2-1	TRBV6-5	CASSRSGSALYEQFF
TRBJ2-2	TRBV6-5	CASTWDRGNTGELFF
TRBJ1-2	TRBV6-6	CASSRDSYGYTF
TRBJ2-1	TRBV7-3	CASSPGVAGGNEQFF
TRBJ1-2	TRBV5-6	CASSLSVGLKANYGYTF
TRBJ1-1	TRBV7-3	CASSLVLGATEAFF
TRBJ2-5	TRBV5-5	CASSSGQGTETQYF
TRBJ2-3	TRBV6-1	CASSGEGDTQYF
TRBJ1-2	TRBV30	CAWSGAHNYGYTF
TRBJ2-7	TRBV11-3	CASSSGRWSEQYF
TRBJ1-2	TRBV5-1	CASSLDSSNYGYTF
TRBJ1-2	TRBV4-1	CASSQESSAYYTF
TRBJ2-2	TRBV5-4	CASSLIGGRAAGELFF
TRBJ2-7	TRBV29-1	CSVEGTGSSDYEQYF
TRBJ2-1	TRBV5-1	CASSSLAGAHNEQFF
TRBJ2-3	TRBV7-3	CASSPGGPGTDTQYF
TRBJ2-4	TRBV19	CASSQVRGNIQYF
TRBJ1-1	TRBV7-9	CASSLTGSRTEAFF
TRBJ2-6	TRBV5-1	CASSPEMGRALGSGANVLTF
TRBJ2-7	TRBV7-8	CASRKLAGRYEQYF
TRBJ2-7	TRBV7-9	CASSFLTGYEQYF
TRBJ1-2	TRBV7-9	CASSLSGKGYTF
TRBJ2-7	TRBV5-4	CASSSGTHSYEQYF
TRBJ1-1	TRBV29-1	CSVVPNTEAFF
TRBJ2-7	TRBV14	CASSQDYEQYF
TRBJ2-3	TRBV29-1	CSVEAGIDTQYF
TRBJ1-2	TRBV6-1	CASHRSAGDSYGYTF
TRBJ2-7	TRBV18	CASSPQGEASYEQYF
TRBJ2-1	TRBV25-1	CASREVPHWNEQFF
TRBJ2-3	TRBV7-2	CASSFVRGTDTQYF
TRBJ1-1	TRBV5-1	CASSWDRANTEAFF
TRBJ1-5	TRBV7-9	CASSPGQFSNQPQHF
TRBJ2-1	TRBV29-1	CSVARLAGDYNEQFF
TRBJ2-3	TRBV18	CASSSPPTGQPGLHTDTQYF
TRBJ2-5	TRBV10-2	CASRLAGVETQYF
TRBJ2-2	TRBV29-1	CSVTGTSGTNTGELFF
TRBJ2-3	TRBV5-1	CASSPRTGRDTQYF
TRBJ2-3	TRBV30	CAWTYGTSGITDTQYF